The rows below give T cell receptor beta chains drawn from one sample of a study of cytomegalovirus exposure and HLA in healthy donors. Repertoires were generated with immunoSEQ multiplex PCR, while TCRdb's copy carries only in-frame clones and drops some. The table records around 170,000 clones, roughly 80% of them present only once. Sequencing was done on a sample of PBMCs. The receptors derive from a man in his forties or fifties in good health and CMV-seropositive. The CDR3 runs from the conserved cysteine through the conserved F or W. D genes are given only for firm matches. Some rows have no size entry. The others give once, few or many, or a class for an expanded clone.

CAWGTGAEQFF,TGTGCCTGGGGGACAGGGGCTGAGCAGTTCTTC,TRBD1,TRBV30,11,TRBJ2-1,once
CASTNRGTEAFF,TGTGCCAGCACCAACCGGGGTACTGAAGCTTTCTTT,NA,TRBV6-6,12,TRBJ1-1,once
CASSRTGERQGYTF,TGTGCCAGCTCCCGGACAGGGGAGAGGCAGGGCTACACCTTC,TRBD1,TRBV18,14,TRBJ1-2,NA
CASSESGDRAYEQYF,TGTGCCAGCAGTGAATCAGGGGACAGGGCCTACGAGCAGTACTTC,TRBD1,TRBV25-1,15,TRBJ2-7,NA
CASSPLSGTSETQYF,TGTGCCAGCAGTCCCCTGAGCGGGACTTCGGAGACCCAGTACTTC,TRBD2,TRBV7-6,15,TRBJ2-5,once
CASSLGGGHIIYEQYF,TGTGCCAGCAGCTTGGGGGGGGGACACATCATCTACGAGCAGTACTTC,NA,TRBV5-6,16,TRBJ2-7,NA
CASSTYRGLNYGYTF,TGTGCCAGCAGCACATACAGGGGGCTGAACTATGGCTACACCTTC,TRBD1,TRBV11-2,15,TRBJ1-2,once
CASSLASAGGAYEQYF,TGCGCCAGCAGCTTGGCCAGTGCGGGGGGCGCCTACGAGCAGTACTTC,TRBD2,TRBV5-1,16,TRBJ2-7,NA
CASSLSREQGNTEAFF,TGTGCCAGCAGCTTAAGCCGGGAACAGGGGAACACTGAAGCTTTCTTT,NA,TRBV7-3,16,TRBJ1-1,NA
CASRIQGTTTGYTF,TGTGCCAGCAGGATACAGGGGACCACGACAGGCTACACCTTC,TRBD1,TRBV6-5,14,TRBJ1-2,NA
CASSSGGAGYGYTF,TGTGCCAGCAGCTCCGGAGGGGCGGGCTATGGCTACACCTTC,NA,TRBV9,14,TRBJ1-2,once